The clone carrying this TCR beta chain has more than one count but fewer than ten. Its antigen is unknown. The data originate from a study of T cell repertoires in cytomegalovirus infection. Background on the study: In the study, CMV epitopes included recently identified HLA-C-restricted and well-studied HLA-B-restricted ones.

TCRdb reprocessed the reads via MiXCR and lists one record per CDR3 protein. The sample includes under 150,000 distinct CDR3 sequences, roughly 30% of them seen just once. Between the trimmed V and J ends, which lost 5 bases and 3 bases, there was a span of 16 bases. CDR1 MNHEY and CDR2 SVGEGT come from the germline V gene. This CDR3 is 15 amino acids long. This sample comprised CD8+ T cells from cultured PBMCs, obtained from culture after CMV antigen stimulation. This chain links TRBV6-2 or TRBV6-3 with TRBJ1-1, with D possibly matching TRBD1 (5 bases). The clonotype was recovered from a human donor in good health (CMV status not recorded). Some clones in this sample may be carry-over from other donors' samples. The chain's CDR3 is CASSPVLGGHTEAFF. CDR3 nucleotide sequence: TGTGCCAGCAGTCCAGTGCTTGGGGGTCACACTGAAGCTTTCTTT.